This paragraph reports one TCR beta chain. This sample is part of a study of T cells after somatic rescue of genetic block. The protocol was immunoSEQ multiplex PCR, while the TCRdb copy is restricted to in-frame clones and leaves out a portion. The table records about 52,000 clones, 90% to 96% of them present only once. The V segment lost 2 bases and the J segment 8 bases; nucleotides outside the gene matches: 5. The CDR3 totals 14 residues. Looked up from germline, CDR1 is SGHRS and CDR2 is YFSETQ. The material sequenced was peripheral blood mononuclear cells (PBMCs). The clonotype was recovered from a child in the first two years of life. This chain joins TRBV5-1 and TRBJ1-2; 11 bases map to TRBD1. The CDR3 spells CASSLGQGARGYTF. CDR3 DNA: TGCGCCAGCAGCTTAGGACAGGGGGCGCGAGGCTACACCTTC.